This T cell receptor (beta chain) was retrieved from a study of cytomegalovirus exposure and HLA in healthy donors. Amplification used 60 Vbeta primers and 13 Jbeta primers. Sequenced by immunoSEQ multiplex PCR; TCRdb stores in-frame clones only, minus some. The profile shows under 95,000 clones, roughly 80% of them singletons. Donors counted as nominally healthy when sampled, yet unrecorded immune exposures were likely. Deletions cut 1 base from V and 5 bases from J, with 9 bases between. CDR1 is SGHRS and CDR2 is YFSETQ in the germline V gene. This CDR3 region has 13 residues. This clonotype originated in a boy aged 5-17 years in good health and CMV-seronegative. V is TRBV5-1 and J is TRBJ2-5; D may be TRBD2 (5 bases). Sequencing input: PBMCs. The CDR3 sequence: CASSLWELETQYF. The CDR3 DNA sequence: TGCGCCAGCAGCTTGTGGGAGTTGGAGACCCAGTACTTC.